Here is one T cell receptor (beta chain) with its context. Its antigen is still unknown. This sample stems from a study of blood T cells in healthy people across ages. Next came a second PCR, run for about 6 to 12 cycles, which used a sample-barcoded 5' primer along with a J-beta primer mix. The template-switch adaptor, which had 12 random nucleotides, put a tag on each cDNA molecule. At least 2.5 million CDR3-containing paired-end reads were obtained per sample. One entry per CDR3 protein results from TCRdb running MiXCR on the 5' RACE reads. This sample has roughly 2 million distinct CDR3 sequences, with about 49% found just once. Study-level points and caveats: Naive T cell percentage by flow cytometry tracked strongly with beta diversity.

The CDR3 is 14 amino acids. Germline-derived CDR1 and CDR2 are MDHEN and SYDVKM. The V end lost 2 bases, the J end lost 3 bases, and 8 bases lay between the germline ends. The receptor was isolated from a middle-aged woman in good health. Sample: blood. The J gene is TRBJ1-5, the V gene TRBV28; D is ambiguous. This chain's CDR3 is CASSLVADNQPQHF. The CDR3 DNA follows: TGTGCCAGCAGTTTAGTGGCAGACAATCAGCCCCAGCATTTT.